The 26 T cell receptor beta chains in this list originate from one sample, sequenced in a study of T cell changes during pregnancy in multiple sclerosis. TCRdb's table, derived via immunoSEQ multiplex PCR, lists solely in-frame clones and lacks some. Of 38,000 or so clones in the sample, 93% are singletons; the top ten hold around 0.4%. This specimen consisted of CD4+ T cells from peripheral blood mononuclear cells, obtained in the first trimester of pregnancy. The receptors were sampled from a female donor with multiple sclerosis, enrolled in a pregnancy study.

This rearrangement joins TRBV9 to TRBJ1-4; D is unresolved. The V end lost 4 bases, the J end lost 3 bases, and 10 bases lay between the germline ends. This CDR3 has 14 amino acids. Germline V lookup: CDR1 SGDLS, CDR2 YYNGEE. CDR3 nucleotides: TGTGCCAGCAGCTCCGGGAAGGCTAATGAAAAACTGTTTTTT. Encoded protein: CASSSGKANEKLFF.

The chain is built from TRBV7-9 and TRBJ2-5, with D possibly matching TRBD1 (6 bases). V lost 2 bases to trimming and J lost 2 bases, with 21 bases between them. From germline, CDR1 is SEHNR and CDR2 FQNEAQ (reference sequence). The CDR3 spans 18 residues. Here the CDR3 reads CASSLLPTGVGSQETQYF. Here the CDR3 DNA reads TGTGCCAGCAGCTTATTACCGACAGGTGTGGGATCACAAGAGACCCAGTACTTC.

The rearrangement links TRBV30 to TRBJ2-5; D is possibly TRBD1 (7 bases). The V end lost 3 bases, the J end lost 5 bases, and 16 bases lay between the germline ends. The length of the CDR3 is 14 residues. Germline loops: CDR1 GTSNPN, CDR2 SVGIG (reference sequence). CDR3 amino acids: CAWSSTEGAETQYF. DNA of the CDR3: TGTGCCTGGAGCAGCACGGAGGGGGCTGAGACCCAGTACTTC.

The rearrangement links TRBV28 to TRBJ2-7; D not certain. Trimming stripped 6 bases from V and 7 bases from J, with 19 bases between. The V gene's germline CDR1 is MDHEN and CDR2 SYDVKM. The CDR3 contains 14 residues. CDR3 sequence reads: CASRSYSQAWEQYF. The CDR3 coding sequence is TGTGCCAGCAGGTCCTACTCCCAGGCTTGGGAGCAGTACTTC. The full variable domain, completed using reference TRBV28 and TRBJ2-7, is DVKVTQSSRYLVKRTGEKVFLECVQDMDHENMFWYRQDPGLGLRLIYFSYDVKMKEKGDIPEGYSVSREKKERFSLILESASTNQTSMYLCASRSYSQAWEQYFGPGTRLTVT.

The chain is built from TRBV6-5 and TRBJ2-6; perhaps TRBD2 as D (5 bases). CDR1 and CDR2 (germline): MNHEY, SVGAGI. The CDR3 loop spans 12 amino acids. Between the trimmed V and J ends, which lost 7 bases and 4 bases, there was a span of 5 bases. DNA for the CDR3: TGTGCCAGCACGGGGGGGGCCAACGTCCTGACTTTC. Encoded protein: CASTGGANVLTF.

The chain recombines TRBV12-5 with TRBJ2-1, with D perhaps TRBD1 (5 bases). V lost 7 bases and J 1 base, leaving 14 bases between the germline ends. The CDR3 totals 15 residues. CDR1 and CDR2 (germline): LGHNT, FRNRAP. CDR3 DNA: TGTGCTAGTGTCTCAGCGACAGTATCCTACAATGAGCAGTTCTTC. This sequence encodes CASVSATVSYNEQFF. Full variable domain (missing parts from reference TRBV12-5 and TRBJ2-1): DARVTQTPRHKVTEMGQEVTMRCQPILGHNTVFWYRQTMMQGLELLAYFRNRAPLDDSGMPKDRFSAEMPDATLATLKIQPSEPRDSAVYFCASVSATVSYNEQFFGPGTRLTVL.

The rearrangement joins TRBV28 to TRBJ2-2; 8 positions agree with TRBD2. Germline V gene data show CDR1 as MDHEN and CDR2 as SYDVKM. With V trimmed by 0 bases and J by 4 bases, 10 bases remained unmatched. The CDR3 extends over 18 amino acids. CDR3 in amino acids: CASSLWSGSGSGTGELFF. CDR3 in DNA: TGTGCCAGCAGTTTATGGAGCGGGAGCGGTTCGGGCACCGGGGAGCTGTTTTTT.

V gene TRBV6-5 combines with J gene TRBJ1-2; 8 bases are shared with TRBD1. Germline CDR1 and CDR2: MNHEY and SVGAGI. The CDR3 is 15 residues long. J gave up 6 bases and V 2 bases, and 8 bases lay outside the gene matches. As DNA, the CDR3 is TGTGCCAGCAGTTACACCCGGGACAGGTCAAATGGCTACACCTTC. Protein sequence: CASSYTRDRSNGYTF.

This clone was observed a handful of times. The CDR3 nucleotides read TGTGCCAGCTCACCCCGGACTAGCGGGGGGGCAGATACGCAGTATTTT. Its protein is CASSPRTSGGADTQYF. The chain carries TRBV18 and TRBJ2-3; 15 nucleotides agree with TRBD2. The germline CDR1 and CDR2 sequences are KGHSH and LQKENI. With 3 bases clipped from V and 4 bases from J, the junction kept 2 bases outside the gene matches. The CDR3 runs 16 residues. Variable domain in full (rest from reference TRBV18 and TRBJ2-3): NAGVMQNPRHLVRRRGQEARLRCSPMKGHSHVYWYRQLPEEGLKFMVYLQKENIIDESGMPKERFSAEFPKEGPSILRIQQVVRGDSAAYFCASSPRTSGGADTQYFGPGTRLTVL.

J is TRBJ1-1 and V is TRBV2; D may be TRBD1 (6 bases). Germline V gives CDR1 SNHLY, CDR2 FYNNEI. Trimming pared 1 base from V and 2 bases from J, leaving 14 bases between. The CDR3 has 16 amino acids. Here the CDR3 reads CASSEGGGRGNTEAFF. The CDR3 DNA sequence: TGTGCCAGCAGTGAAGGAGGGGGAAGGGGCAACACTGAAGCTTTCTTT.

This chain joins TRBV2 and TRBJ1-3; TRBD1 matches at 7 bases. Germline trimming cut 5 bases from V and 0 bases from J; bases unmatched to any gene: 4. The germline V gene has CDR1 SNHLY and CDR2 FYNNEI. The CDR3 spans 15 residues. In DNA, the CDR3 is TGTGCCAGCAGTTCGGGACAGCTCTCTGGAAACACCATATATTTT. Protein product: CASSSGQLSGNTIYF.

The CDR3 bases are TGTGCCATCAGTCTGGGACAGAAAGAGACCCAGTACTTC. Protein product: CAISLGQKETQYF. The chain links TRBV10-3 to TRBJ2-5; 7 bases line up with TRBD1. The CDR3 totals 13 residues. Germline loops: CDR1 ENHRY, CDR2 SYGVKD. V shed 5 bases and J 3 bases; nucleotides not matched to a gene: 3.

V usage is TRBV28 and J usage is TRBJ1-1; tentatively, D is TRBD1 (5 bases). The length of the CDR3 is 12 residues. V was cut by 4 bases and J by 7 bases, with 10 bases left in between. Germline values: CDR1 MDHEN, CDR2 SYDVKM. CDR3 nucleotide sequence: TGTGCCAGCAGTTGGGGGAGGGATGAAGCTTTCTTT. Translating gives CASSWGRDEAFF.

Only one count was recorded for this clone. The V gene is TRBV6-6, the J gene TRBJ2-3, with 9 bases identical to TRBD1. CDR3 length equals 15 residues. The germline V gene encodes CDR1 MNHNY and CDR2 SVGAGI (reference sequence). The junction had 3 bases not matched to a gene; V was cut back by 4 bases and J by 1 base. In DNA, the CDR3 is TGTGCCAGCAGTTCGGGACAGGGAGGCACAGATACGCAGTATTTT. This sequence encodes CASSSGQGGTDTQYF.

The chain couples TRBV10-3 to TRBJ1-2, with 10 nucleotides matching TRBD1. Germline V gives CDR1 ENHRY, CDR2 SYGVKD. There are 13 residues in the CDR3. With V trimmed by 10 bases and J by 4 bases, 6 bases remained unmatched. The CDR3 nucleotides are TGTGCCAGTCGACAGGGGGCGTCCTATGGCTACACCTTC. Residues: CASRQGASYGYTF.

The count of this clone is one. The chain links TRBV29-1 to TRBJ2-1; 7 bases fit TRBD1. CDR3 length equals 15 residues. Germline assignment: CDR1 SQVTM and CDR2 ANQGSEA. The junction had 7 bases not matched to a gene; V was cut back by 5 bases and J by 0 bases. CDR3 loop: CSVSLTGSSYNEQFF. CDR3 DNA sequence: TGCAGCGTTTCCTTGACAGGGAGCTCCTACAATGAGCAGTTCTTC.

This rearrangement joins TRBV28 to TRBJ1-4; 9 bases match TRBD1. The germline CDR1 and CDR2 sequences are MDHEN and SYDVKM. The CDR3 has 21 amino acids. The V gene end was trimmed by 2 bases and the J gene end by 4 bases; junction bases not matched to a gene: 20. The CDR3: CASSLPGGQGNSRRYNEKLFF. In nucleotides, the CDR3 is TGTGCCAGCAGTTTACCGGGCGGACAGGGGAATTCACGCAGGTATAATGAAAAACTGTTTTTT.

This chain uses TRBV6-1 with TRBJ1-6; unclear D gene. The CDR3 runs 13 residues. Germline loops: CDR1 MNHNS, CDR2 SASEGT. With 0 bases removed from V and 8 bases from J, the gap between germline ends came to 5 bases. This CDR3 reads CASSEARDSPLHF. In DNA, the CDR3 is TGTGCCAGCAGTGAAGCGCGGGATTCACCCCTCCACTTT.

The chain joins TRBV19 to TRBJ2-3; 10 nucleotides line up with TRBD2. Germline lookup yields CDR1 LNHDA and CDR2 SQIVND (reference sequence). J gave up 4 bases and V 6 bases, and 7 bases lay outside the gene matches. The CDR3 covers 15 residues. CDR3 amino acids: CASRKREGLADTQYF. As DNA, the CDR3 is TGTGCCAGTAGGAAGCGGGAGGGCCTCGCAGATACGCAGTATTTT.

The rearrangement links TRBV19 to TRBJ1-2; D not resolved. The CDR3 loop spans 11 amino acids. The germline CDR1 and CDR2 sequences are LNHDA and SQIVND (reference sequence). Trimming cost V 8 bases and J 0 bases, with 4 bases left between them. CDR3 residues: CASGPNYGYTF. CDR3 DNA sequence: TGTGCCAGTGGCCCTAACTATGGCTACACCTTC.

The rearrangement links TRBV2 to TRBJ1-2; TRBD1 might be the D (5 bases). In germline, CDR1 is SNHLY, CDR2 FYNNEI. This CDR3 is 13 amino acids long. V was clipped by 2 bases and J by 4 bases, with 8 bases between them. The CDR3 bases are TGTGCCAGCAGTGAATCGGGGGTCTATGGCTACACCTTC. It yields the protein CASSESGVYGYTF.

This clone was counted between two and nine times. This chain joins TRBV18 and TRBJ2-7; TRBD1 agrees at 7 bases. Germline CDR1 reads KGHSH; CDR2 reads LQKENI. CDR3 length equals 14 residues. J lost 3 bases, V lost 4 bases, and 6 bases had no gene match. For the CDR3, the DNA is TGTGCCAGCTCACTTGAGACAGGGCACTACGAGCAGTACTTC. The encoded protein is CASSLETGHYEQYF.

The chain couples TRBV6-5 to TRBJ2-7, with 7 bases aligning to TRBD2. J was trimmed by 7 bases and V by 5 bases; bases with no gene match: 11. The CDR3 has 14 amino acids. The germline gives CDR1 MNHEY, CDR2 SVGAGI. CDR3 nucleotides: TGTGCCAGCAGTCTTCTAGCGGCCGACTGGGAGCAGTACTTC. Protein sequence: CASSLLAADWEQYF.

This rearrangement joins TRBV6-1 to TRBJ1-1; TRBD1 matches at 8 bases. The CDR3 runs 14 residues. V dropped 10 bases and J dropped 1; count of bases not matched to a gene: 8. Per the germline V gene, CDR1 is MNHNS and CDR2 is SASEGT. The CDR3 nucleotides read TGTGCCACTACCGACAGGGGCAAGAACACTGAAGCTTTCTTT. This encodes CATTDRGKNTEAFF.

CDR3 in amino acids: CASSLVIGLAGLSTQYF. Here the CDR3 DNA reads TGTGCCAGCAGCTTAGTTATAGGACTAGCGGGTCTGTCGACCCAGTACTTC. V usage is TRBV7-2 and J usage is TRBJ2-5, with 11 bases matching TRBD2. Losses at the gene ends were 1 base for V and 7 bases for J; bases not matched to a gene: 11. The CDR3 covers 17 residues. Germline lookup yields CDR1 SGHTA and CDR2 FQGNSA.

The chain is built from TRBV5-1 and TRBJ2-7, with a possible D match to TRBD1 (5 bases). Deletions cut 4 bases from V and 0 bases from J, with 17 bases between. The CDR3 is 16 amino acids. Per germline, CDR1 SGHRS and CDR2 YFSETQ. The CDR3: CASSPHVDTYSYEQYF. The DNA for the CDR3 is TGCGCCAGCAGCCCCCACGTGGACACCTACTCCTACGAGCAGTACTTC.